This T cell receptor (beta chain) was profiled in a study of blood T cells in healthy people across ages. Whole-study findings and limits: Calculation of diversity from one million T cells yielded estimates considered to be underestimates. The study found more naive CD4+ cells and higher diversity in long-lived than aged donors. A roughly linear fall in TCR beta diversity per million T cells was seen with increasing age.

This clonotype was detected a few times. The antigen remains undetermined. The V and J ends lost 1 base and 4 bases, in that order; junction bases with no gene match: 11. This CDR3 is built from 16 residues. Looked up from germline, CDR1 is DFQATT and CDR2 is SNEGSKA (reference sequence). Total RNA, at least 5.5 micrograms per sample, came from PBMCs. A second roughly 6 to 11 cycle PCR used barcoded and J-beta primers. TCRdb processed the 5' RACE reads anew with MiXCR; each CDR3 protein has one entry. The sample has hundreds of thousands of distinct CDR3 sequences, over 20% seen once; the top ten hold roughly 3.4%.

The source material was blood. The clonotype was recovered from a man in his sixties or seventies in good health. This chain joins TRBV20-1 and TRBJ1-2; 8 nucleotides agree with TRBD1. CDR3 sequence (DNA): TGCAGTGCTAGAGGACGCCAGGGGGCTGAGGTCTATGGCTACACCTTC. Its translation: CSARGRQGAEVYGYTF.